These T cell receptor beta chains were read from a single sample in a study of PD-1 blockade in classical Hodgkin lymphoma. Profiling relied on immunoSEQ multiplex PCR, and the TCRdb table lists in-frame clones only, not all of them. The data show almost 30,000 clones, with 70% to 90% seen just once and about 0.62% held by the top ten. Source: CD4+ T cells from blood, taken before the fourth cycle of nivolumab. Receptors originate from a human donor with classical Hodgkin lymphoma. Both conserved end residues are trimmed from each CDR3. Clone size is stated in some rows and not others, as once, few, many or a class when expanded.

-,TRBJ2-1,TRBV7-3,ASSSERSSYNEQF
-,TRBJ2-2,TRBV5-1,ASSRTLTGELF
once,TRBJ2-6,TRBV27,ASRATGAGANVLT
once,TRBJ1-1,TRBV30,AAQQGTEAF
-,TRBJ1-2,TRBV6-5,ASSSPGQGNYGYT
-,TRBJ2-3,TRBV5-8,ASSLAWTDSTDTQY
-,TRBJ1-2,TRBV6-5,ASSYRTGIGGYGYT
-,TRBJ1-6,TRBV27,ASSGAFGSYNSPLH
-,TRBJ1-2,TRBV14,ASSPLRDRNYGYT
-,TRBJ1-2,TRBV9,ASSFTAQTGYGYT
-,TRBJ2-3,TRBV5-4,ASSLVRVTDTQY
-,TRBJ1-4,TRBV18,ASSQQGQGDEKLF
-,TRBJ1-2,TRBV11-2,ASSPLRTDNYGYT
-,TRBJ2-7,TRBV10-2,ASRTGPGGSYEQY
once,TRBJ2-7,TRBV5-1,ASSSGPTYEQY
-,TRBJ1-3,TRBV6-1,ASSELPILSGGARNTIY
-,TRBJ1-1,TRBV28,AVVHTGQNTEAF
-,TRBJ1-1,TRBV6-1,ASRETANTEAF
-,TRBJ2-1,TRBV30,VWGARGEQF
-,TRBJ2-5,TRBV25-1,ASSEYGSGGEETQY
-,TRBJ1-5,TRBV19,AAGDGPNQPQH
-,TRBJ1-6,TRBV6-5,ASSYEVASPLH
-,TRBJ2-7,TRBV5-1,ASSLVGESSYEQY